A single sample is the source of the 30 T cell receptor beta chains below, sequenced in a study of OX40 agonist ivuxolimab in advanced cancers. Profiling relied on immunoSEQ multiplex PCR, and the TCRdb table lists in-frame clones only, not all of them. In the table there are 63,000 or so clones, about four fifths of which are singletons. Source: CD4+ or CD8+ T cells sorted from blood, taken in a trial of the OX40 agonist ivuxolimab. The receptors come from an adult with an advanced solid tumor such as melanoma, head and neck, liver or kidney cancer.

V and J are TRBV7-9 and TRBJ2-3; 8 bases map to TRBD2. Germline V gene data show CDR1 as SEHNR and CDR2 as FQNEAQ (reference sequence). The CDR3 runs to 15 residues. Trimming removed 2 bases from V and 6 bases from J; junction bases left unmatched: 7. CDR3 amino acids: CASSLSGGSGDTQYF. CDR3 DNA: TGTGCCAGCAGCTTATCGGGAGGGTCCGGCGATACGCAGTATTTT.

The V and J genes are TRBV5-4 and TRBJ2-1; TRBD2 aligns across 9 bases. Germline V gene lookup returns CDR1 SGHNT and CDR2 YYREEE (reference sequence). Unmatched junction bases numbered 16, after V lost 1 base and J lost 5 bases. The CDR3 covers 19 residues. The CDR3: CASSLWSLRGAGGNNEQFF. Written as DNA, the CDR3 is TGTGCCAGCAGCTTGTGGAGCCTTAGGGGTGCGGGGGGGAACAATGAGCAGTTCTTC.

This clone was counted once. The genes are TRBV7-8 and TRBJ2-7, with D perhaps matching TRBD1 or TRBD2 (5 bases each). The CDR3 totals 14 residues. V was trimmed by 1 base and J by 6 bases, leaving 13 bases between them. CDR1 is SGHVS, CDR2 FQNEAQ, per germline. CDR3 sequence reads: CASSLGGWGGEQYF. DNA for the CDR3: TGTGCCAGCAGCTTAGGGGGGTGGGGCGGCGAGCAGTACTTC. The complete variable domain, with remaining parts taken from reference TRBV7-8 and TRBJ2-7, reads GAGVSQSPRYKVAKRGQDVALRCDPISGHVSLFWYQQALGQGPEFLTYFQNEAQLDKSGLPSDRFFAERPEGSVSTLKIQRTQQEDSAVYLCASSLGGWGGEQYFGPGTRLTVT.

The V call is TRBV18, the J call TRBJ2-7, with D tentatively TRBD2 (6 bases). The CDR3 runs 13 residues. Trimming pared 1 base from V and 2 bases from J, leaving 6 bases between. Germline V gives CDR1 KGHSH, CDR2 LQKENI. Here the CDR3 reads CASSPRGAYEQYF. CDR3 bases: TGTGCCAGCTCACCACGGGGGGCCTACGAGCAGTACTTC.

V and J are TRBV10-3 and TRBJ2-3; D is undetermined. Trimming removed 6 bases from V and 4 bases from J, with 11 bases in between. The V gene's germline CDR1 is ENHRY and CDR2 SYGVKD. CDR3 length: 13 residues. CDR3 sequence (DNA): TGTGCCATCAGGCCCCTGAGCGCAGATACGCAGTATTTT. Translated, it gives CAIRPLSADTQYF.

V usage is TRBV5-1 and J usage is TRBJ1-6, with 9 bases matching TRBD1. Germline-derived CDR1 and CDR2 are SGHRS and YFSETQ. The CDR3 covers 16 residues. J gave up 7 bases and V 0 bases, and 5 bases lay outside the gene matches. This chain's CDR3 is CASSLAGTGKNSPLHF. In DNA form, the CDR3 reads TGCGCCAGCAGCTTGGCCGGGACAGGGAAAAATTCACCCCTCCACTTT.

This chain uses TRBV2 with TRBJ1-5, with D perhaps matching TRBD1 (5 bases). Trimming removed 8 bases from V and 2 bases from J, with 16 bases in between. Per germline, CDR1 SNHLY and CDR2 FYNNEI. The CDR3 extends over 15 amino acids. In nucleotides, the CDR3 is TGTGCCAGCTCCCCCGGGCTGGGGGGCAATCAGCCCCAGCATTTT. It translates to CASSPGLGGNQPQHF.

The V call is TRBV6-1, the J call TRBJ2-1; TRBD1 might be the D (5 bases). Trimming took off 1 base at V and 5 bases at J, with 12 bases between the two ends. Looked up from germline, CDR1 is MNHNS and CDR2 is SASEGT. This CDR3 region has 15 residues. The CDR3 DNA reads TGTGCCAGCAGTGAAGGGCGGCAGGGTCACAATGAGCAGTTCTTC. Protein product: CASSEGRQGHNEQFF.

In its sample, this clone is medium-sized. This chain uses TRBV5-5 with TRBJ1-2; maybe TRBD1 (6 bases). The V gene lost 7 bases and the J gene lost 2 bases, with 12 bases spanning the gap. Germline V gene lookup returns CDR1 SGHKS and CDR2 YYEKEE (reference sequence). The CDR3 runs 13 residues. In nucleotides, the CDR3 is TGTGCCAGCGGGACGGACAGAAACTATGGCTACACCTTC. It specifies CASGTDRNYGYTF.

This chain links TRBV6-5 with TRBJ2-7; D perhaps matches TRBD2 (6 bases). The CDR3 is 15 amino acids. Between the trimmed V and J ends, which lost 5 bases and 2 bases, there was a span of 16 bases. Germline CDR1 MNHEY, CDR2 SVGAGI. The CDR3 coding sequence is TGTGCCAGCAGTAGGACGGATAGCGGAACCTACGAGCAGTACTTC. It translates to CASSRTDSGTYEQYF.

V gene TRBV7-2 combines with J gene TRBJ1-2; D gene ambiguous. Germline CDR1 reads SGHTA; CDR2 reads FQGNSA. This CDR3 is 13 amino acids long. The V end was cut by 5 bases, the J end by 7 bases, with 14 bases between. The CDR3 sequence: CASSPSAGSGYTF. The CDR3 DNA reads as TGTGCCAGCAGCCCGTCTGCGGGTAGTGGCTACACCTTC.

The chain uses TRBV7-9 and TRBJ2-3, with 9 bases aligning to TRBD1. Trimming at V came to 3 bases and at J to 1 base, leaving 5 bases not matched to a gene. Germline lookup yields CDR1 SEHNR and CDR2 FQNEAQ (reference sequence). This CDR3 is 16 amino acids long. CDR3 sequence (DNA): TGTGCCAGCAGCTTGGCTAGGACAGGGGGCACAGATACGCAGTATTTT. This translates into CASSLARTGGTDTQYF.

This sequence joins TRBV5-6 and TRBJ2-2; 7 bases match TRBD2. The CDR3 sequence is 16 residues long. J gave up 5 bases and V 0 bases, and 7 bases lay outside the gene matches. Per the germline V gene, CDR1 is SGHDT and CDR2 is YYEEEE. The CDR3 nucleotides are TGTGCCAGCAGCTTGGAGGGAGGGGCGAGAACCGGGGAGCTGTTTTTT. Protein sequence: CASSLEGGARTGELFF.

Turning to this clone: Sequence at one end of the junction differs from germline and may be a read error. The chain couples TRBV10-3 to TRBJ2-7; TRBD1 agrees at 8 bases. This CDR3 is 12 amino acids long. CDR1 is ENHRY, CDR2 SYGVKD, per germline. CDR3 loop: CASSGGSGQATF. CDR3 in DNA: TGTGCCAGCAGTGGAGGATCGGGACAGGCTACCTTC.

CDR3 coding DNA: TGTGCCACCAGCAGAGTAACTAGCGGGAGGGCCTTCTCCGGGGAGCTGTTTTTT. It codes for CATSRVTSGRAFSGELFF. The chain combines TRBV15 with TRBJ2-2, with 13 bases lining up with TRBD2. CDR1 is LNHNV, CDR2 YYDKDF, per germline (reference sequence). The V and J ends lost 1 base and 6 bases, in that order; junction bases with no gene match: 8. CDR3 length: 18 residues.

The chain carries TRBV21-1 and TRBJ1-3. TRBV21-1 is a pseudogene locus. The CDR3 runs 15 residues. The CDR3 protein is CASRGRGIPGNTIYF. The CDR3 region has the DNA TGTGCCAGCAGGGGGAGGGGCATTCCTGGAAACACCATATATTTT.

The V call is TRBV9, the J call TRBJ2-1, with a weak D call TRBD1 (6 bases). The CDR3 totals 13 residues. Germline CDR1 SGDLS, CDR2 YYNGEE. The V end was cut by 4 bases, the J end by 4 bases, with 9 bases between. CDR3 in DNA: TGTGCCAGCAGCTTACAGGGATACAATGAGCAGTTCTTC. Translated, it gives CASSLQGYNEQFF. Combining the CDR3 with reference TRBV9 and TRBJ2-1 gives the whole variable domain DSGVTQTPKHLITATGQRVTLRCSPRSGDLSVYWYQQSLDQGLQFLIQYYNGEERAKGNILERFSAQQFPDLHSELNLSSLELGDSALYFCASSLQGYNEQFFGPGTRLTVL.

J is TRBJ2-7 and V is TRBV7-9, with D perhaps matching TRBD1 (6 bases). Germline V gene lookup returns CDR1 SEHNR and CDR2 FQNEAQ (reference sequence). This CDR3 region has 16 residues. Trimming pared 3 bases from V and 0 bases from J, leaving 15 bases between. The CDR3 DNA reads TGTGCCAGCAGCTTGGCCGGACAGCACTTCTCCTACGAGCAGTACTTC. Translated: CASSLAGQHFSYEQYF.

V usage is TRBV30 and J usage is TRBJ1-2, with 10 bases matching TRBD1. The CDR3 is made up of 15 amino acids. V lost 2 bases and J lost 4; bases outside the gene matches: 7. In germline, CDR1 is GTSNPN, CDR2 SVGIG (reference sequence). CDR3 loop: CAWSSPGQGPYGYTF. In DNA form, the CDR3 reads TGTGCCTGGAGTTCCCCGGGACAGGGGCCCTATGGCTACACCTTC. The whole variable domain, remainder taken from reference TRBV30 and TRBJ1-2, is SQTIHQWPATLVQPVGSPLSLECTVEGTSNPNLYWYRQAAGRGLQLLFYSVGIGQISSEVPQNLSASRPQDRQFILSSKKLLLSDSGFYLCAWSSPGQGPYGYTFGSGTRLTVV.

The rearrangement uses TRBV5-1 and TRBJ2-2, with 7 bases aligning to TRBD1. J lost 6 bases, V lost 3 bases, and 8 bases had no gene match. The germline gives CDR1 SGHRS, CDR2 YFSETQ. This CDR3 region has 15 residues. The DNA for the CDR3 is TGCGCCAGCAGCTCCTGGGACAGCCGGTCCGGGGAGCTGTTTTTT. Protein product: CASSSWDSRSGELFF.

DNA of the CDR3: TGTGCCAGCAGCCCCTCTAGCGGGGTCTACGAGCAGTACTTC. The encoded protein is CASSPSSGVYEQYF. This chain links TRBV5-6 with TRBJ2-7; TRBD2 aligns across 9 bases. Trimming took 4 bases from V and 3 from J; bases not matched to a gene: 5. The germline V gene encodes CDR1 SGHDT and CDR2 YYEEEE. The CDR3 sequence is 14 residues long.

The gene calls are TRBV27 and TRBJ2-7; D tentatively reads TRBD1 or TRBD2 (5 bases each). Trimming removed 8 bases at V and 8 bases at J, with 16 bases between. The CDR3 contains 12 residues. Germline CDR1 and CDR2: MNHEY and SMNVEV (reference sequence). The CDR3 loop reads CASRTGALQQYF. CDR3 bases: TGTGCCAGCCGCACCGGGGCTTTGCAGCAGTACTTC.

The chain employs TRBV4-1 and TRBJ2-7; 7 bases map to TRBD1. After removal of 3 bases from V and 5 bases from J, the junction contained 4 bases not matched to a gene. Germline CDR1 MGHRA, CDR2 YSYEKL. This CDR3 is built from 13 residues. The CDR3 bases are TGCGCCAGCAGCCATATCACAGGGGACGAGCAGTACTTC. It encodes CASSHITGDEQYF.

The V call is TRBV7-2, the J call TRBJ2-3, with 10 bases aligning to TRBD2. Germline lookup yields CDR1 SGHTA and CDR2 FQGNSA. This CDR3 comprises 16 residues. V was pared by 2 bases and J by 4 bases, with 6 bases of the junction left unmatched. CDR3 sequence: CASSLWASGSADTQYF. The CDR3 DNA reads as TGTGCCAGCAGCTTATGGGCTAGCGGGAGTGCAGATACGCAGTATTTT.

The V gene is TRBV7-8, the J gene TRBJ1-2, with TRBD1 as a possible D gene (5 bases). Germline V CDR1 and CDR2: SGHVS, FQNEAQ. The CDR3 totals 13 residues. Trimming shortened V by 5 bases and J by 5 bases, and 12 bases separated the two germline ends. DNA for the CDR3: TGTGCCAGCAGCCCCGGGGCAGCGTATGGCTACACCTTC. Translation gives CASSPGAAYGYTF. Full variable domain (remainder filled in from reference TRBV7-8 and TRBJ1-2): GAGVSQSPRYKVAKRGQDVALRCDPISGHVSLFWYQQALGQGPEFLTYFQNEAQLDKSGLPSDRFFAERPEGSVSTLKIQRTQQEDSAVYLCASSPGAAYGYTFGSGTRLTVV.

The V and J genes are TRBV18 and TRBJ1-1, with D maybe TRBD1 (5 bases). Trimming pared 1 base from V and 4 bases from J, leaving 10 bases between. The CDR3 has 14 amino acids. Germline V gene data show CDR1 as KGHSH and CDR2 as LQKENI. Here the CDR3 DNA reads TGTGCCAGCTCACCACGGGTGAGGGGCACTGAAGCTTTCTTT. It translates to CASSPRVRGTEAFF.

Note on this clone: The junction does not match germline at one end; this may be a read error. Other nucleotide sequences from this sample produce the same CDR3. The V call is TRBV4-3, the J call TRBJ1-2, with D maybe TRBD1 (5 bases). The CDR3 covers 14 residues. CDR1 and CDR2 (germline): LGHNA, YSLEER. This chain's CDR3 is CASSQDGGYYGYTF. CDR3 sequence (DNA): TGCGCCAGCAGTCAAGATGGGGGTTACTATGGCTACACCTTC.

The chain employs TRBV5-4 and TRBJ2-7; D perhaps matches TRBD2 (6 bases). The germline V gene has CDR1 SGHNT and CDR2 YYREEE (reference sequence). V dropped 3 bases and J dropped 6 bases, with 10 bases sitting between them. This CDR3 is built from 12 residues. The CDR3 spells CASSSGLSEQYF. The CDR3 bases are TGTGCCAGCAGCTCGGGACTCTCCGAGCAGTACTTC. The whole variable domain, filled in from reference TRBV5-4 and TRBJ2-7, reads ETGVTQSPTHLIKTRGQQVTLRCSSQSGHNTVSWYQQALGQGPQFIFQYYREEENGRGNFPPRFSGLQFPNYSSELNVNALELDDSALYLCASSSGLSEQYFGPGTRLTVT.

This chain uses TRBV19 with TRBJ2-7; D may be TRBD1 (6 bases). The length of the CDR3 is 13 residues. The germline gives CDR1 LNHDA, CDR2 SQIVND (reference sequence). The V and J ends lost 3 bases and 3 bases respectively, with 9 bases between them. In DNA, the CDR3 is TGTGCCAGTAGTATGAGAGGGGGCTACGAGCAGTACTTC. Translating gives CASSMRGGYEQYF.

The V and J genes are TRBV5-1 and TRBJ1-1, with D maybe TRBD1 (6 bases). This CDR3 is built from 15 residues. Germline values: CDR1 SGHRS, CDR2 YFSETQ. Trimming pared 1 base from V and 4 bases from J, leaving 14 bases between. The CDR3 DNA reads TGCGCCAGCAGCTTGTGGGAACAGGGCACCACTGAAGCTTTCTTT. Amino acids: CASSLWEQGTTEAFF. Based on the CDR3 plus reference TRBV5-1 and TRBJ1-1, the full variable domain is KAGVTQTPRYLIKTRGQQVTLSCSPISGHRSVSWYQQTPGQGLQFLFEYFSETQRNKGNFPGRFSGRQFSNSRSEMNVSTLELGDSALYLCASSLWEQGTTEAFFGQGTRLTVV.